This T cell receptor beta chain stems from a study of T-cell memory formation after mild COVID-19. The CDR3 extends over 13 amino acids. The V end was cut by 6 bases, the J end by 0 bases, with 9 bases between. Germline CDR1 reads SGHRS; CDR2 reads YFSETQ. Amplification by 5'RACE using constant-segment primers produced TCR alpha and TCR beta cDNA libraries that carried sample barcodes and UMIs. MiXCR, applied by TCRdb to the 5' RACE reads, yields one record per CDR3 protein. Of about 200,000 distinct CDR3 sequences detected, 16% appear once; the ten largest clones hold around 2%. This clonotype was counted a single time. Its antigen is unknown. Study-wide findings and caveats: Cross-reactive memory appears to have joined, as suggested by some responding clones showing up in pre-infection memory. Clones that got smaller from day 15 to 85 had even CD4/CD8, while clones growing later tipped toward CD4+.

The chain joins TRBV5-1 to TRBJ1-1; D is undetermined. This clonotype was sampled from an adult woman who had mild COVID-19 (a few samples of this study predate the infection). Cell type and time point are not known. Sequencing used PBMCs or a T cell subset sorted from them (not recorded which). CDR3 amino acids: CASTSPMNTEAFF. The CDR3 coding sequence is TGCGCCAGCACATCACCTATGAACACTGAAGCTTTCTTT.